This T cell receptor beta chain was identified during a study of T cell changes during pregnancy in multiple sclerosis. Profiled with immunoSEQ multiplex PCR; TCRdb holds only in-frame clones, not every one. The repertoire includes about 59,000 clones, over 90% of them detected once, and 2% to 3% sits in the top ten. Trimming took 5 bases from V and 0 from J, leaving 8 bases between them. Germline CDR1 SGHAT, CDR2 FQNNGV. The CDR3 has 14 residues. The material was CD8+ T cells from peripheral blood mononuclear cells, obtained in the third trimester of pregnancy. This TCR was sampled from a female donor with multiple sclerosis, enrolled in a pregnancy study. The chain is built from TRBV11-2 and TRBJ1-5; D is uncertain. The CDR3: CASSNEASNQPQHF. Written as DNA, the CDR3 is TGTGCCAGCAGCAACGAGGCTAGCAATCAGCCCCAGCATTTT.